The following is a T cell receptor beta chain sequence with its context. Its antigen is unknown. This CDR3 contains 17 residues. Germline V gene lookup returns CDR1 SGHAT and CDR2 FQNNGV. The V segment lost 1 base and the J segment 2 bases; nucleotides outside the gene matches: 8. Assay: immunoSEQ multiplex PCR; the TCRdb copy retains only in-frame clones and omits some. This sample has about 26,000 clones, with just under 75% found just once. This sample stems from a study of immune evolution from preneoplasia to lung adenocarcinoma. Study-level background: HLA loss of heterozygosity: approximately 7.5% AIS, around 16% MIA, over 25% ADC, none AAH. Study-wide findings and caveats: T cell clonality was higher in KRAS-mutant than EGFR-mutant or wild-type nodules. Normal lung had highest clonality; later lesions appeared denser, more diverse. From normal lung to invasive adenocarcinoma, top clone frequencies appeared to decrease.

The sequenced sample consisted of FFPE invasive lung adenocarcinoma tissue. V and J are TRBV11-2 and TRBJ1-1; 9 nucleotides line up with TRBD1. The origin of this receptor is a person in their sixties with invasive lung adenocarcinoma. Some clones in this sample may be carry-over from other donors' samples. This CDR3 reads CASSLVSGQGLNTEAFF. For the CDR3, the DNA is TGTGCCAGCAGCTTAGTGTCGGGACAGGGATTAAACACTGAAGCTTTCTTT.